A single sample is the source of the 8 T cell receptor beta chains below, sequenced in a study of shared clonotypes between healthy human individuals (dated by TCRdb to the early 2020s). The library was prepared using the immunoSEQ multiplex PCR assay. The table comes from immuneACCESS by way of TCRdb, which keeps in-frame sequences with V and J called. Part of the clones is missing from these tables; in studies checked, under half for an unresolved V gene and the rest for unknown reasons. The sample data list about 2.3 million clones, and around 90% of these were observed just once. The ten largest clones add up to more than 0.35% of the sample. The sample comprised naive CD4+ T cells from PBMCs. What this sample's cell subset or site label stands for: CD45RA+ positively selected. These TCRs come from a man between 18 and 29 years old in good health. Some clones in this sample may be carry-over from other donors' samples.

V gene TRBV7-3 combines with J gene TRBJ2-1; TRBD2 aligns across 8 bases. V lost 5 bases to trimming and J lost 0 bases; unmatched junction nucleotides: 6. The CDR3 contains 16 residues. Looked up from germline, CDR1 is SGHTA and CDR2 is FQGTGA. CDR3 bases: TGTGCCAGCAGCCTATTAGCGGGAACCTCCTACAATGAGCAGTTCTTC. Encoded protein: CASSLLAGTSYNEQFF.

This clone was recorded once. The chain employs TRBV6-6 and TRBJ2-3; 10 bases line up with TRBD2. The CDR3 consists of 14 residues. Germline lookup yields CDR1 MNHNY and CDR2 SVGAGI (reference sequence). V gave up 10 bases and J gave up 4 bases; unmatched junction bases: 8. The CDR3 reads CATRSSGSSDTQYF. The DNA of the CDR3 is TGTGCCACCAGGTCTAGCGGGAGTTCAGATACGCAGTATTTT.

The chain is built from TRBV28 and TRBJ1-5; 8 bases align to TRBD1. This CDR3 region has 14 residues. The germline CDR1 and CDR2 sequences are MDHEN and SYDVKM. Germline trimming cut 2 bases from V and 7 bases from J; bases unmatched to any gene: 4. CDR3 DNA: TGTGCCAGCAGTTTAGCCAGGGGGCGACAGCCCCAGCATTTT. It codes for CASSLARGRQPQHF.

Here the CDR3 DNA reads TGTGCCAGCAGTGGAGCGGGAGTAGGTGATACGCAGTATTTT. Translating it yields CASSGAGVGDTQYF. The gene calls are TRBV6-4 and TRBJ2-3, with TRBD2 matching over 8 bases. The CDR3 runs 14 residues. The trim removed 4 bases at V and 6 bases at J, leaving 6 bases unmatched. Germline V gene data show CDR1 as MRHNA and CDR2 as SNTAGT.

The chain carries TRBV5-1 and TRBJ2-4, with D possibly matching TRBD2 (5 bases). V lost 0 bases, J lost 0 bases, and 7 bases lay in between. The length of the CDR3 is 15 residues. CDR1 is SGHRS, CDR2 YFSETQ, per germline. The CDR3 protein is CASSLGGQAKNIQYF. In DNA form, the CDR3 reads TGCGCCAGCAGCTTGGGCGGGCAAGCCAAAAACATTCAGTACTTC. Based on the CDR3 plus reference TRBV5-1 and TRBJ2-4, the full variable domain is KAGVTQTPRYLIKTRGQQVTLSCSPISGHRSVSWYQQTPGQGLQFLFEYFSETQRNKGNFPGRFSGRQFSNSRSEMNVSTLELGDSALYLCASSLGGQAKNIQYFGAGTRLSVL.

This clone was picked up one time. The rearrangement uses TRBV15 and TRBJ2-7; possibly TRBD1 or TRBD2 for D (5 bases each). V was pared by 0 bases and J by 4 bases, with 13 bases between. CDR1 and CDR2 (germline): LNHNV, YYDKDF (reference sequence). The CDR3 sequence is 15 residues long. The CDR3 coding sequence is TGTGCCACCAGCAGAGATCGGGGCACCTCTTACGAGCAGTACTTC. It encodes CATSRDRGTSYEQYF.

The chain recombines TRBV27 with TRBJ2-3; TRBD2 might be the D (5 bases). Germline CDR1 is MNHEY and CDR2 is SMNVEV (reference sequence). V lost 6 bases to trimming and J lost 3 bases, with 16 bases between them. This CDR3 spans 15 amino acids. CDR3 region: CASSLGGLGTDTQYF. The CDR3 DNA reads TGTGCCAGCAGCCTCGGAGGCCTGGGAACAGATACGCAGTATTTT.

The V gene is TRBV30, the J gene TRBJ1-5; D unclear. V lost 1 base and J lost 3, with 19 bases in between. The CDR3 consists of 17 residues. CDR1 is GTSNPN and CDR2 is SVGIG in the germline V gene (reference sequence). The CDR3 reads CAWSADRRSSNNQPQHF. In DNA, the CDR3 is TGTGCCTGGAGTGCCGACCGGCGTAGCAGCAACAATCAGCCCCAGCATTTT.